A selection of T cell receptor beta chains follows, all from one sample in a study of OX40 agonist ivuxolimab in advanced cancers. TCRdb's copy holds only in-frame clones and misses some; the assay was immunoSEQ multiplex PCR. The sample lists roughly 44,000 clones, 65% to 85% occurring once. The source material was CD4+ or CD8+ T cells sorted from blood, sampled in a trial of the OX40 agonist ivuxolimab. These receptors were taken from an adult with an advanced solid tumor such as melanoma, head and neck, liver or kidney cancer. Both conserved end residues are part of each CDR3. Fields, in order: J gene, V gene, clone size, CDR3 length, D gene, CDR3 DNA, CDR3 protein. A D gene is named only where the DNA matches it firmly. Clone size is not always given. Where it is, it says once, few, many or a class for expanded clones.

>TRBJ2-4|TRBV4-1|.|12|.
TGCGCCAGCAGCCCGGACAGAAACATTCAGTACTTC
CASSPDRNIQYF
>TRBJ1-5|TRBV12-1|once|21|.
TGTGCCAGCAGCTTACAACAAATCCAGGTCCCAATAGGGTACGGCAATCAGCCCCAGCATTTT
CASSLQQIQVPIGYGNQPQHF
>TRBJ1-5|TRBV11-2|.|13|.
TGTGCCAGCAGCTTAGTTCTGGGTCAGCCCCAGCATTTT
CASSLVLGQPQHF
>TRBJ2-3|TRBV7-7|.|13|.
TGTGCCAGCAGCCTCGGACAGTCAGATACGCAGTATTTT
CASSLGQSDTQYF
>TRBJ2-7|TRBV14|.|16|TRBD1
TGTGCCAGCAGCCACCAACCCGGGACAGGGTTTCACGAGCAGTACTTC
CASSHQPGTGFHEQYF
>TRBJ2-7|TRBV5-6|.|14|.
TGTGCCAGCAGTAGGGTAACAAGTGACTACGAGCAGTACTTC
CASSRVTSDYEQYF
>TRBJ1-1|TRBV15|.|13|.
TGTGCCACCAGTTATACAGGTGAAGTTGAAGCTTTCTTT
CATSYTGEVEAFF
>TRBJ2-7|TRBV18|few|13|.
TGTGCCAGCTCGCTGACAGAGTCCTACGAGCAGTACTTC
CASSLTESYEQYF
>TRBJ1-1|TRBV15|.|13|.
TGTGCCACCAGCGGGACCGGGTGGACTGAAGCTTTCTTT
CATSGTGWTEAFF
>TRBJ2-7|TRBV19|.|15|.
TGTGCCAGTAGTTATAGCGGAGATAGCTCCTACGAGCAGTACTTC
CASSYSGDSSYEQYF
>TRBJ1-4|TRBV6-1|.|17|.
TGTGCCAGCAGTGAAGCGCGTGGAACGCGGGATAGGGAAAAACTGTTTTTT
CASSEARGTRDREKLFF
>TRBJ1-1|TRBV18|.|13|TRBD1
TGTGCCAGCACGGGACAGGCGAACACTGAAGCTTTCTTT
CASTGQANTEAFF
>TRBJ2-7|TRBV18|.|15|TRBD2
TGTGCCAGCTCTCCTGGACTAGCGGGATCTTACGAGCAGTACTTC
CASSPGLAGSYEQYF
>TRBJ2-6|TRBV7-2|.|16|TRBD2
TGTGCCAGCAGCTTAGCGGCGGGGGCTGGGGCCAACGTCCTGACTTTC
CASSLAAGAGANVLTF
>TRBJ1-1|TRBV15|.|13|.
TGTGCCACCAGCCTATCCATGAACACTGAAGCTTTCTTT
CATSLSMNTEAFF
>TRBJ1-2|TRBV9|few|13|.
TGTGCCAGCAGCTCCCCGACCGGGTATGGCTACACCTTC
CASSSPTGYGYTF
>TRBJ1-4|TRBV5-6|.|14|.
TGTGCCAGCACAACCCGAAGGGCGGGAGAAAAACTGTTTTTT
CASTTRRAGEKLFF
>TRBJ2-1|TRBV6-1|.|16|TRBD2
TGTGCCAGCAGTGGACTAGCGGGAGCTAAGGGGGATGAGCAGTTCTTC
CASSGLAGAKGDEQFF
>TRBJ1-5|TRBV14|few|13|.
TGTGCCAGCAGCCAAGAACTTTTGGGGCCCCAGCATTTT
CASSQELLGPQHF
>TRBJ1-5|TRBV19|.|15|TRBD1
TGTGCCAGTAGACAGGGGCTTAGGGGCAATCAGCCCCAGCATTTT
CASRQGLRGNQPQHF
>TRBJ1-2|TRBV29-1|.|12|.
TGCAGCGTTTCGGGGGGCAACTATGGCTACACCTTC
CSVSGGNYGYTF
>TRBJ1-6|TRBV5-1|.|14|.
TGCGCCAGCAGCGACGGTGGGCGGCGTTCACCCCTCCACTTT
CASSDGGRRSPLHF
>TRBJ2-7|TRBV4-3|.|16|TRBD2
TGCGCCAGCAGCCAATCAGTAGCGGGAGTATCCTACGAGCAGTACTTC
CASSQSVAGVSYEQYF
>TRBJ1-1|TRBV7-2|few|14|.
TGTGCCAGCAGCTTGGCAGGAAGGTATACTGAAGCTTTCTTT
CASSLAGRYTEAFF
>TRBJ2-7|TRBV6-5|.|13|.
TGTGCCAGCAGTCGCGGGGGACACTACGAGCAGTACTTC
CASSRGGHYEQYF
>TRBJ1-1|TRBV5-1|.|15|.
TGCGCCAGCAGCTTGGCCGGAAGTCTGAACACTGAAGCTTTCTTT
CASSLAGSLNTEAFF
>TRBJ2-1|TRBV19|.|12|TRBD2
TGTGCCAGTAGTACTATAGCGGGGGCCCAGTTCTTC
CASSTIAGAQFF
>TRBJ2-2|TRBV7-2|.|16|TRBD1
TGTGCCAGCAGCCCTCGGACAGGGGGAGGCACCGGGGAGCTGTTTTTT
CASSPRTGGGTGELFF
>TRBJ2-7|TRBV4-1|once|14|.
TGCGCCAGCAGCCAAGACAGGGAATATGGCGAGCAGTACTTC
CASSQDREYGEQYF
>TRBJ2-6|TRBV4-1|.|16|.
TGCGCCAGCAGCCAAGAGGCGCAGGGCTGGGCCAACGTCCTGACTTTC
CASSQEAQGWANVLTF
>TRBJ1-1|TRBV19|.|13|.
TGTGCCAGTAGTATAGTGCCGGGGTCTGAAGCTTTCTTT
CASSIVPGSEAFF
>TRBJ2-1|TRBV29-1|.|13|TRBD1
TGCAGCGTAGACAGGGGGGAAGGGAATGAGCAGTTCTTC
CSVDRGEGNEQFF
>TRBJ2-7|TRBV9|.|14|.
TGTGCCAGCAGCGAACAAGCCCTTAGGGGGGAGCAGTACTTC
CASSEQALRGEQYF
>TRBJ1-6|TRBV11-1|.|16|TRBD1
TGTGCCAGCAGCTTAGTACCGGGACAGGGCGCGTCACCCCTCCACTTT
CASSLVPGQGASPLHF
>TRBJ2-7|TRBV19|once|15|TRBD1
TGTGCCAGTAGTCCGAGCCCGACAGGGAGCTACGAGCAGTACTTC
CASSPSPTGSYEQYF
>TRBJ2-1|TRBV7-2|.|16|.
TGTGCCAGCAGCTTAGCGACTACCTGGCGGCCCAATGAGCAGTTCTTC
CASSLATTWRPNEQFF
>TRBJ2-1|TRBV4-1|.|14|.
TGCGCCAGCAGCCAAGATGAGTCGGACAATGAGCAGTTCTTC
CASSQDESDNEQFF
>TRBJ1-5|TRBV27|.|15|.
TGTGCCAGCAGTATCAAATCCAATAGCAATCAGCCCCAGCATTTT
CASSIKSNSNQPQHF
>TRBJ2-3|TRBV5-6|.|16|.
TGTGCCAGCAGCTTGGTGGCCGGCGGTTGGGGAGATACGCAGTATTTT
CASSLVAGGWGDTQYF
>TRBJ2-1|TRBV7-8|once|12|.
TGTGCCAGCAGCTTAGAAGACAATGAGCAGTTCTTC
CASSLEDNEQFF
>TRBJ2-3|TRBV23-1|.|11|.
TGCGCCAGCAGTCTGTCGGATACGCAGTATTTT
CASSLSDTQYF
>TRBJ2-7|TRBV2|.|12|.
TGTGCCAGCAGTGTTTCTACGAACGAGCAGTACTTC
CASSVSTNEQYF
>TRBJ2-5|TRBV30|few|11|.
TGTGCCTGGAGTTGGGGCGAGACCCAGTACTTC
CAWSWGETQYF
>TRBJ1-3|TRBV9|.|15|.
TGTGCCAGCAGCGTGGGACGGTCCTCTGGAAACACCATATATTTT
CASSVGRSSGNTIYF
>TRBJ2-5|TRBV7-9|.|12|.
TGTGCCAGCAGCCCCCAGGGAGGCGGGCAGTACTTC
CASSPQGGGQYF
>TRBJ1-1|TRBV19|.|13|.
TGTGCCAGTAGTACCCTTCGGGACACTGAAGCTTTCTTT
CASSTLRDTEAFF
>TRBJ2-3|TRBV12-5|.|16|TRBD2
TGTGCTAGTGCTCCCCTAGCGGGAGGTAGCACAGATACGCAGTATTTT
CASAPLAGGSTDTQYF
>TRBJ2-7|TRBV5-3|.|16|.
TGTGCCAGAAGCTTGTTAAAAGCAGCGGACTCCTACGAGCAGTACTTC
CARSLLKAADSYEQYF
>TRBJ2-5|TRBV5-6|.|14|.
TGTGCCAGCAGCTTGGTGGGCAGGGAAGAGACCCAGTACTTC
CASSLVGREETQYF
>TRBJ1-5|TRBV5-1|.|15|.
TGCGCCAGCAGCTTGGGTGGGGGGACCGGGGAGCCCCAGCATTTT
CASSLGGGTGEPQHF
>TRBJ1-2|TRBV2|.|16|.
TGTGCCAGCGTTATGGGGGGGCAAACGAAAAACTATGGCTACACCTTC
CASVMGGQTKNYGYTF
>TRBJ1-2|TRBV5-6|.|15|.
TGTGCCAGCAGCCCCGGGACGGGGGTTGGGTATGGCTACACCTTC
CASSPGTGVGYGYTF
>TRBJ2-7|TRBV10-3|.|13|TRBD1
TGTGCCATCAGTGAGGGACAGGGGTACGAGCAGTACTTC
CAISEGQGYEQYF
>TRBJ2-1|TRBV7-6|.|15|.
TGTGCCAGCAGCTTAGAAGGGGAGGCGTACAATGAGCAGTTCTTC
CASSLEGEAYNEQFF
>TRBJ1-1|TRBV6-1|.|13|.
TGTGCCAGCAGTGTTGAGGGACTCCTCCGAGCTTTCTTT
CASSVEGLLRAFF
>TRBJ2-3|TRBV2|.|13|TRBD1
TGTGCCAGCGGGGGGACAGGGCGGGATACGCAGTATTTT
CASGGTGRDTQYF